A selection of T cell receptor beta chains follows, all from one sample in a study of Graves' ophthalmopathy and Graves' hyperthyroidism. Each CDR3 protein is one row after TCRdb ran MiXCR on the multiplex PCR reads. Of 170,000 or so distinct CDR3 sequences listed, under 40% are singletons. Sequenced sample: peripheral blood. These TCRs come from a woman between 40 and 50 years old with Graves' ophthalmopathy. CDR3s include the opening cysteine and the closing phenylalanine or tryptophan.

V,CDR3
TRBV2,CASSEEWGTSDEQYF
TRBV7-2,CASSLEARAGEYF
TRBV20-1,CSAQPGGNQPQHF
TRBV28,CASSSITSGKVWEQYF
TRBV6-2/TRBV6-3,CASSYSGRGTGTDDQPQHF
TRBV10-3,CAISDPYEQYF
TRBV2,CASSEVGAFGTQYF
TRBV6-5,CASSYSAGKYF
TRBV28,CASSFPGGDQPQHF
TRBV5-1,CASSPGLAGGNQETQYF
TRBV19,CASSSQGPNTGELFF
TRBV28,CASSLLGGQSYEQYF
TRBV12-3/TRBV12-4,CASSPPQRHTEAFF
TRBV6-1,CASSRTPSGNTIYF
TRBV6-5,CASTRRTGENIQYF
TRBV19,CASSIVGITGELFF
TRBV27,CASWSLRTGWTEAFF
TRBV20-1,CSALAGGKETQYF
TRBV6-2/TRBV6-3,CASNPGTEVYGYTF
TRBV7-2,CASSLNRAYGYTF
TRBV29-1,CSVGSGSHYGYTF
TRBV10-3,CAISEQGASGYTF
TRBV2,CASGIRGGETQYF
TRBV28,CASSFRSVSLQPQHF
TRBV6-1,CASSSGFGNQPQHF
TRBV7-2,CASSQGLVRETQYF
TRBV27,CASSLSARGSYNSPLHF
TRBV6-5,CASSYSSEMNYEQYF
TRBV12-3/TRBV12-4,CASSHPTGTGFYEQYF
TRBV28,CASSFPYRVPGGETQYF
TRBV6-5,CASSYSGLAEETQYF
TRBV6-4,CASSHGTSPNYGYTF
TRBV7-2,CASSLRGYGNTIYF
TRBV28,CASSILGYGYTF
TRBV27,CASSTRGDSGTEAFF
TRBV30,CAWNFGETQYF
TRBV11-2,CASSSTPGTGNTEAFF
TRBV12-3/TRBV12-4,CASSLGAGANTEAFF
TRBV12-3/TRBV12-4,CASSLTGTWNIQYF
TRBV12-3/TRBV12-4,CASSRPRDEQYF
TRBV6-2/TRBV6-3,CASSYSMSGQREQYF
TRBV12-3/TRBV12-4,CASRADSVYYGYTF
TRBV2,CASRAAGEQYF
TRBV19,CASSILGIKETQYF
TRBV20-1,CSARVGGQETQYF
TRBV12-3/TRBV12-4,CASSPGTGFRGYTF
TRBV24-1,CATSDRHRGRETQYF
TRBV27,CASSRGGARNQPQHF
TRBV28,CASSLWGRNSYEQYF
TRBV11-2,CASSVTGQRYEQYF
TRBV13,CASSFKTSVQETQYF
TRBV6-1,CASSRTGLAGRETQYF
TRBV4-1,CASSQGGLASETQYF
TRBV18,CASSPGSYEQYF